This entry lists 23 T cell receptor beta chains sequenced from one sample in a study of graft-versus-host responses after intestinal transplantation. Only in-frame clones appear in the TCRdb table, and some are missing; sequencing was by immunoSEQ multiplex PCR. Found here are 13,000 or so clones, 84% of them singletons; the top ten hold 7% to 9.5%. Sequenced here: PBMCs, sampled around 300 days after intestinal transplant. All receptors derive from a human patient who received an intestinal transplant, so some T cells may come from the graft donor.

This chain connects TRBV4-1 to TRBJ2-1; TRBD2 matches 7 bases. The CDR3 consists of 15 residues. CDR1 and CDR2 from the germline V gene are MGHRA and YSYEKL. The J segment lost 3 bases and the V segment lost 1 base, leaving 3 bases of the junction unmatched. The CDR3 region has the DNA TGCGCCAGCAGCCAAGGTGGGGGGGGCTACAATGAGCAGTTCTTC. Protein sequence: CASSQGGGGYNEQFF.

This clone was detected only once. This chain links TRBV27 with TRBJ2-2; D is unclear. The germline V and J ends were trimmed by 3 bases and 4 bases, with 12 bases remaining between them. CDR3 length equals 15 residues. Germline V gene data show CDR1 as MNHEY and CDR2 as SMNVEV (reference sequence). The CDR3 nucleotides read TGTGCCAGCAGTTTCTCACCTCGAGGCACCGGGGAGCTGTTTTTT. Translating it yields CASSFSPRGTGELFF.

This chain joins TRBV9 and TRBJ2-1; TRBD2 is a possible D gene (6 bases). V gave up 0 bases and J gave up 6 bases, with 16 bases separating them. The germline gives CDR1 SGDLS, CDR2 YYNGEE. The CDR3 is 16 residues long. In DNA, the CDR3 is TGTGCCAGCAGCGTAGGGCCGGGAGCGGGCTCCAATGAGCAGTTCTTC. As protein: CASSVGPGAGSNEQFF.

The rearrangement joins TRBV4-1 to TRBJ2-5; D perhaps matches TRBD2 (6 bases). The V end was cut by 3 bases, the J end by 4 bases, with 12 bases between. Germline V CDR1 and CDR2: MGHRA, YSYEKL. This CDR3 is built from 14 residues. The DNA of the CDR3 is TGCGCCAGCAGCCATGAAAGGGGAGGAGAGACCCAGTACTTC. It translates to CASSHERGGETQYF.

V gene TRBV2 combines with J gene TRBJ2-1, with D uncertain. The CDR3 extends over 14 amino acids. V dropped 9 bases and J dropped 0 bases, with 12 bases sitting between them. The V gene's germline CDR1 is SNHLY and CDR2 FYNNEI. CDR3 region: CARRSVSSYNEQFF. The CDR3 DNA follows: TGTGCCAGGAGGTCGGTTAGCTCCTACAATGAGCAGTTCTTC.

This chain links TRBV11-3 with TRBJ2-2; D unresolved. V was shortened by 6 bases and J by 0 bases, with 8 bases between the two germline ends. In germline, CDR1 is SGHNT, CDR2 YENEEA. The CDR3 has 14 residues. CDR3 DNA sequence: TGTGCCAGCAGTTCGACCACGAACACCGGGGAGCTGTTTTTT. As protein: CASSSTTNTGELFF.

This chain joins TRBV19 and TRBJ2-7, with 10 bases that match TRBD2. The germline V gene has CDR1 LNHDA and CDR2 SQIVND (reference sequence). V shed 6 bases and J 1 base; nucleotides not matched to a gene: 9. The CDR3 length is 16 residues. The CDR3 bases are TGTGCCAGTAGCATAACTAGCGGGACTCGGTCCTACGAGCAGTACTTC. As protein: CASSITSGTRSYEQYF.

A single count supports this clone. The J gene is TRBJ2-3, the V gene TRBV5-4; no clear D gene. The germline V gene has CDR1 SGHNT and CDR2 YYREEE (reference sequence). This CDR3 comprises 15 residues. Trimming shortened V by 1 base and J by 2 bases, and 11 bases separated the two germline ends. The CDR3 region has the DNA TGTGCCAGCAGCTTGAGGGCAGGTTACACAGATACGCAGTATTTT. Translated, it gives CASSLRAGYTDTQYF.

The chain has TRBV7-2 and TRBJ2-1, with D perhaps TRBD2 (5 bases). The germline gives CDR1 SGHTA, CDR2 FQGNSA. Deletions cut 0 bases from V and 4 bases from J, with 10 bases between. The CDR3 runs 15 residues. The CDR3 sequence: CASSLAGEGYNEQFF. DNA of the CDR3: TGTGCCAGCAGCTTAGCGGGAGAAGGATACAATGAGCAGTTCTTC.

The chain recombines TRBV30 with TRBJ2-5, with 8 bases that match TRBD1. J lost 4 bases, V lost 4 bases, and 5 bases had no gene match. The CDR3 has 13 amino acids. The germline gives CDR1 GTSNPN, CDR2 SVGIG (reference sequence). Here the CDR3 DNA reads TGTGCCTGGAAGGGGGACAGGTCAGAGACCCAGTACTTC. The encoded protein is CAWKGDRSETQYF.

V is TRBV28 and J is TRBJ2-7; TRBD2 might be the D (6 bases). Trimming left V 6 bases short and J 2 bases short, with 14 bases between. Per the germline V gene, CDR1 is MDHEN and CDR2 is SYDVKM. The CDR3 contains 14 residues. CDR3 nucleotide sequence: TGTGCCAGCAGAAGTTCGGGACTCACCTACGAGCAGTACTTC. This translates into CASRSSGLTYEQYF.

The CDR3 nucleotides read TGTGCCAGCAGCTTCTATGGACAGAGCTCTGGAAACACCATATATTTT. Amino acids: CASSFYGQSSGNTIYF. The chain couples TRBV28 to TRBJ1-3, with D maybe TRBD1 (6 bases). V was clipped by 6 bases and J by 0 bases, with 15 bases between them. Germline CDR1 reads MDHEN; CDR2 reads SYDVKM. This CDR3 contains 16 residues.

The gene calls are TRBV7-3 and TRBJ2-1; 7 nucleotides agree with TRBD2. The V segment lost 2 bases and the J segment 3 bases; nucleotides outside the gene matches: 4. Germline lookup yields CDR1 SGHTA and CDR2 FQGTGA. This CDR3 spans 15 amino acids. CDR3 coding DNA: TGTGCCAGCAGCTTAGAGACGGGAGGCTACAATGAGCAGTTCTTC. This sequence encodes CASSLETGGYNEQFF.

This clone occurred once. The chain recombines TRBV19 with TRBJ1-1, with 12 bases fitting TRBD1. Germline V gene sequence: CDR1 LNHDA, CDR2 SQIVND (reference sequence). CDR3 length: 16 amino acids. V dropped 7 bases and J dropped 5; count of bases not matched to a gene: 11. CDR3 nucleotides: TGTGCCAGTAATCGGGACAGGGGGCCCGGAGGAACTGAAGCTTTCTTT. Its translation is CASNRDRGPGGTEAFF.

CDR3 DNA: TGTGCCAGCAGTTCCGAGACAGGGCAAATCCATGGCTACACCTTC. Its translation is CASSSETGQIHGYTF. The V call is TRBV6-5, the J call TRBJ1-2; 7 bases are a match to TRBD1. Germline loops: CDR1 MNHEY, CDR2 SVGAGI. The trim removed 4 bases at V and 6 bases at J, leaving 11 bases unmatched. The CDR3 has 15 amino acids.

The chain combines TRBV7-1 with TRBJ2-7, with D possibly being TRBD2 (6 bases). TRBV7-1 is an ORF for which the function is uncertain. V lost 5 bases to trimming and J lost 5 bases, with 13 bases between them. CDR3 length: 13 residues. The chain's CDR3 is CASSLQGGNEQYF. CDR3 DNA: TGTGCCAGCAGCCTGCAAGGAGGGAACGAGCAGTACTTC.

The chain links TRBV28 to TRBJ1-5; 8 bases are a match to TRBD1. Germline V gives CDR1 MDHEN, CDR2 SYDVKM. Unmatched junction bases numbered 4, after V lost 6 bases and J lost 0 bases. The CDR3 has 15 residues. Here the CDR3 DNA reads TGTGCCAGCAGGTACAGGGGGTATAGCAATCAGCCCCAGCATTTT. This codes for CASRYRGYSNQPQHF.

With regard to this clone: A read error may account for a junction end that differs from germline. J is TRBJ2-4 and V is TRBV5-6, with 9 bases identical to TRBD1. The V gene's germline CDR1 is SGHDT and CDR2 YYEEEE. The CDR3 has 14 residues. CDR3 in DNA: TGTGCCAGCAGTTTGGGACAGGGAGTAGGCATTCAGTACTTC. It yields the protein CASSLGQGVGIQYF.

This clone was counted a single time. The chain recombines TRBV7-2 with TRBJ1-6; D might be TRBD1 (6 bases). From germline, CDR1 is SGHTA and CDR2 FQGNSA. Trimming cost V 4 bases and J 7 bases, with 14 bases left between them. This CDR3 contains 15 residues. CDR3 bases: TGTGCCAGCAGCTCCCGGACAGTGAGCAATTCACCCCTCCACTTT. The encoded protein is CASSSRTVSNSPLHF.

The gene calls are TRBV11-2 and TRBJ2-7, with 13 positions matching TRBD2. The CDR3 runs to 19 residues. The V gene's germline CDR1 is SGHAT and CDR2 FQNNGV. V trimming: 0 bases; J trimming: 0 bases; junction bases outside the gene matches: 8. Written as DNA, the CDR3 is TGTGCCAGCAGCTTAGACCGGACTAGCGGGAGTGGGAGCTCCTACGAGCAGTACTTC. It codes for CASSLDRTSGSGSSYEQYF.

In DNA, the CDR3 is TGTGCCAGCAGTTTTAAGAGTGGATGGACCAAAAACATTCAGTACTTC. Protein: CASSFKSGWTKNIQYF. V gene TRBV27 combines with J gene TRBJ2-4; no firm D call. CDR3 length: 16 residues. Deletions cut 3 bases from V and 2 bases from J, with 14 bases between. Germline CDR1 is MNHEY and CDR2 is SMNVEV (reference sequence).

This chain joins TRBV28 and TRBJ2-1; TRBD1 agrees at 8 bases. The CDR3 sequence is 18 residues long. The V gene end was trimmed by 6 bases and the J gene end by 13 bases; junction bases not matched to a gene: 26. CDR1 is MDHEN, CDR2 SYDVKM, per germline. The CDR3 region is CASRLDPYRGARQVDQFF. The DNA for the CDR3 is TGTGCCAGCAGACTAGACCCCTACAGGGGGGCCAGGCAGGTTGATCAGTTCTTC.

This clone was found once. The chain combines TRBV11-2 with TRBJ2-3; D perhaps matches TRBD2 (6 bases). Trimming took off 6 bases at V and 6 bases at J, with 22 bases between the two ends. The CDR3 totals 16 residues. Per the germline V gene, CDR1 is SGHAT and CDR2 is FQNNGV. The CDR3 DNA sequence: TGTGCCAGCAGATTACGGACGGGAGAGCTTGGGGATACGCAGTATTTT. Amino acid sequence: CASRLRTGELGDTQYF.